These 17 T cell receptor beta chains were sequenced from one sample in a study of T-cell reconstitution after alpha-beta-depleted transplantation in children. Using unique molecular identifiers, the investigators prepared the TCRbeta library. TCRdb passed the PCR reads through MiXCR, listing each CDR3 protein once. The table has approximately 400,000 distinct CDR3 sequences, about a tenth seen once. Sequences were derived from PBMCs from the stem cell graft donor, sampled from the stem cell graft. Receptors originate from a human donor who donated a stem cell graft to a child with acute myeloid leukemia.

Ten or more counts support this clonotype. This chain joins TRBV29-1 and TRBJ2-1; D might be TRBD2 (6 bases). The CDR3 is made up of 12 amino acids. Trimming pared 3 bases from V and 7 bases from J, leaving 10 bases between. Germline V gene sequence: CDR1 SQVTM, CDR2 ANQGSEA. The CDR3 spells CSVDGGLNEQFF. In nucleotides, the CDR3 is TGCAGCGTTGACGGCGGACTAAATGAGCAGTTCTTC.

This clonotype appeared a few times. This chain links TRBV5-4 with TRBJ2-1, with 7 bases fitting TRBD2. J gave up 4 bases and V 10 bases, and 8 bases lay outside the gene matches. Germline CDR1 is SGHNT and CDR2 is YYREEE (reference sequence). This CDR3 has 13 amino acids. The CDR3 here is CAVAGATYNEQFF. The CDR3 nucleotides are TGTGCCGTGGCGGGAGCCACTTACAATGAGCAGTTCTTC. Based on the CDR3 plus reference TRBV5-4 and TRBJ2-1, the full variable domain is ETGVTQSPTHLIKTRGQQVTLRCSSQSGHNTVSWYQQALGQGPQFIFQYYREEENGRGNFPPRFSGLQFPNYSSELNVNALELDDSALYLCAVAGATYNEQFFGPGTRLTVL.

This clonotype showed up just a few times. The chain is built from TRBV27 and TRBJ1-4; 8 positions agree with TRBD1. V shed 5 bases and J 7 bases; nucleotides not matched to a gene: 9. The CDR3 spans 15 residues. Germline CDR1 MNHEY, CDR2 SMNVEV (reference sequence). CDR3 residues: CASSVGQGGSEKLFF. The CDR3 nucleotides read TGTGCCAGCAGTGTAGGACAGGGAGGAAGTGAAAAACTGTTTTTT.

The DNA for the CDR3 is TGTGCCACCAGCAGAGATACGGGGAGACAGTACTTC. Translating it yields CATSRDTGRQYF. The V call is TRBV15, the J call TRBJ2-7, with a weak D call TRBD2 (5 bases). V lost 0 bases, J lost 10 bases, and 10 bases lay in between. This CDR3 is built from 12 residues. Germline values: CDR1 LNHNV, CDR2 YYDKDF (reference sequence).

This clonotype came up many times. The CDR3 DNA reads as TGCGCCAGCAGCCCCGGGGGACTAGCGGGAGGCTACGAGCAGTACTTC. This translates into CASSPGGLAGGYEQYF. The chain combines TRBV5-1 with TRBJ2-7; 15 bases are shared with TRBD2. The V and J ends lost 4 bases and 3 bases, in that order; junction bases with no gene match: 5. CDR1 and CDR2 from the germline V gene are SGHRS and YFSETQ. This CDR3 has 16 residues.

There are a few counts of this clonotype. The chain joins TRBV7-3 to TRBJ2-1; the match to TRBD2 covers 7 bases. J gave up 8 bases and V 3 bases, and 4 bases lay outside the gene matches. Germline CDR1 and CDR2: SGHTA and FQGTGA. The CDR3 loop spans 13 amino acids. The CDR3 reads CASSLQAGYEQFF. The CDR3 DNA reads TGTGCCAGCAGCTTGCAAGCGGGATATGAGCAGTTCTTC.

This clonotype was seen only a few times. V usage is TRBV12-3 or TRBV12-4 and J usage is TRBJ1-2; D perhaps matches TRBD1 (5 bases). V was cut by 4 bases and J by 7 bases, with 19 bases left in between. There are 15 residues in the CDR3. The CDR3 sequence: CASSSHPGAASGYTF. In DNA form, the CDR3 reads TGTGCCAGCAGTTCCCACCCCGGGGCAGCCTCTGGCTACACCTTC.

This clonotype was seen many times. The rearrangement joins TRBV29-1 to TRBJ1-1; 7 bases fit TRBD1. This CDR3 is built from 13 residues. Germline loops: CDR1 SQVTM, CDR2 ANQGSEA. Trimming cost V 6 bases and J 3 bases; bases outside gene matches: 7. Written as DNA, the CDR3 is TGCAGCGTAAACAGGGGAGGGGACACTGAAGCTTTCTTT. Residues: CSVNRGGDTEAFF.

This chain uses TRBV18 with TRBJ1-1, with D unclear. The CDR3 is 13 residues long. Germline lookup yields CDR1 KGHSH and CDR2 LQKENI. Trimming removed 1 base at V and 7 bases at J, with 10 bases between. CDR3 loop: CASSPRSEGEAFF. The CDR3 DNA reads TGTGCCAGCTCACCACGGAGTGAGGGTGAAGCTTTCTTT.

The V call is TRBV6-1, the J call TRBJ2-1, with a tentative D call TRBD2 (5 bases). This CDR3 spans 14 amino acids. Trimming took off 8 bases at V and 6 bases at J, with 17 bases between the two ends. Germline CDR1 and CDR2: MNHNS and SASEGT. The DNA for the CDR3 is TGTGCCAGCCAGCCGGGGTGGGCTCCCAATGAGCAGTTCTTC. It codes for CASQPGWAPNEQFF.

This clonotype was counted many times. This rearrangement joins TRBV20-1 to TRBJ2-1; no reliable D call. Trimming removed 2 bases from V and 1 base from J, with 9 bases in between. The germline V gene encodes CDR1 DFQATT and CDR2 SNEGSKA (reference sequence). This CDR3 has 14 residues. CDR3 residues: CSARRSRSYNEQFF. The DNA for the CDR3 is TGCAGTGCTAGACGGAGTCGGTCCTACAATGAGCAGTTCTTC.

This clonotype was detected ten times or more. V is TRBV5-1 and J is TRBJ2-7, with D tentatively TRBD1 (5 bases). Trimming pared 5 bases from V and 4 bases from J, leaving 13 bases between. Germline CDR1 SGHRS, CDR2 YFSETQ. CDR3 length equals 13 residues. This CDR3 is CASRTVRTYEQYV. In DNA form, the CDR3 reads TGCGCCAGCAGGACAGTTAGAACTTACGAGCAGTACGTC.

V is TRBV7-2 and J is TRBJ2-4; no clear D. Trimming pared 1 base from V and 5 bases from J, leaving 9 bases between. The CDR3 extends over 14 amino acids. CDR1 SGHTA and CDR2 FQGNSA come from the germline V gene. The DNA of the CDR3 is TGTGCCAGCAGCTTAGGAGGTATAGAAAACATTCAGTACTTC. It encodes CASSLGGIENIQYF.

This clonotype showed up many times. V usage is TRBV20-1 and J usage is TRBJ2-1, with D possibly matching TRBD2 (5 bases). Germline V gene lookup returns CDR1 DFQATT and CDR2 SNEGSKA (reference sequence). The CDR3 loop spans 15 amino acids. The V end was cut by 3 bases, the J end by 0 bases, with 12 bases between. The CDR3 here is CSARGTSSSYNEQFF. In DNA, the CDR3 is TGCAGTGCTAGGGGTACTAGTAGCTCCTACAATGAGCAGTTCTTC.

This clonotype has more than one count but fewer than ten. The chain has TRBV27 and TRBJ2-7; 10 bases are shared with TRBD1. Germline loops: CDR1 MNHEY, CDR2 SMNVEV (reference sequence). The junction had 6 bases not matched to a gene; V was cut back by 4 bases and J by 6 bases. This CDR3 comprises 14 residues. The CDR3 protein is CASSSLRDRGEQYV. CDR3 coding DNA: TGTGCCAGCAGTTCTCTCCGGGACAGGGGCGAGCAGTACGTC.

The CDR3 nucleotides read TGCAGTGCTAGAGCTCTTGGGACAGGGGTTATTAAGACCCAGTACTTC. This gives the protein CSARALGTGVIKTQYF. The chain has TRBV20-1 and TRBJ2-5, with 10 bases matching TRBD1. The germline V gene has CDR1 DFQATT and CDR2 SNEGSKA (reference sequence). The length of the CDR3 is 16 residues. Trimming cost V 1 base and J 6 bases; bases outside gene matches: 11.

The chain recombines TRBV10-3 with TRBJ2-7; 9 nucleotides agree with TRBD2. Per germline, CDR1 ENHRY and CDR2 SYGVKD. CDR3 length: 15 residues. V gave up 6 bases and J gave up 9 bases; unmatched junction bases: 15. The CDR3 reads CAIRGSGRSSVGQYF. The CDR3 DNA reads TGTGCCATCAGGGGGAGCGGGAGGTCCTCTGTTGGGCAGTACTTC.